These 30 T cell receptor beta chains originate from one sample sequenced in a study of blood T cell repertoires in COVID-19. Sequencing used immunoSEQ multiplex PCR; TCRdb keeps in-frame clones, though not all of them. Of more than 50,000 clones listed, roughly 74% were seen once; the top ten hold roughly 30%. The sample consisted of peripheral blood. The source is a woman older than 75 with acute or convalescent COVID-19.

V is TRBV28 and J is TRBJ2-6; D uncertain. The CDR3 spans 19 residues. The germline CDR1 and CDR2 sequences are MDHEN and SYDVKM. V was pared by 1 base and J by 0 bases, with 16 bases between. The CDR3 DNA sequence: TGTGCCAGCAGTTTATTCGTTGCAGGCCCGAGCTCTGGGGCCAACGTCCTGACTTTC. Translating gives CASSLFVAGPSSGANVLTF.

This clone was recorded only once. The rearrangement joins TRBV11-3 to TRBJ2-7; 7 nucleotides align to TRBD2. V dropped 0 bases and J dropped 6; count of bases not matched to a gene: 2. Germline CDR1 is SGHNT and CDR2 is YENEEA. This CDR3 region has 13 residues. The CDR3 region has the DNA TGTGCCAGCAGCTTAGATCGCGGGAGCGAGCAGTACTTC. Protein sequence: CASSLDRGSEQYF.

V is TRBV10-3 and J is TRBJ2-5; perhaps TRBD2 as D (7 bases). The CDR3 has 17 amino acids. From germline, CDR1 is ENHRY and CDR2 SYGVKD. Between the trimmed V and J ends, which lost 7 bases and 4 bases, there was a span of 25 bases. CDR3 DNA: TGTGCCATCACTGCGACAGCGACTAGGGGGGGGTCAGAGACCCAGTACTTC. This translates into CAITATATRGGSETQYF.

The chain couples TRBV7-2 to TRBJ1-3; D gene unclear. The CDR3 contains 11 residues. V lost 5 bases to trimming and J lost 4 bases, with 3 bases between them. Germline CDR1 reads SGHTA; CDR2 reads FQGNSA. The CDR3 region has the DNA TGTGCCAGCAGCCAGGGAAACACCATATATTTT. Translating it yields CASSQGNTIYF.

The CDR3 spells CASSPEAYGGQKLFF. The CDR3 DNA sequence: TGTGCCAGCAGCCCAGAAGCGTATGGAGGTCAAAAACTGTTTTTT. This rearrangement joins TRBV14 to TRBJ1-4; the D is unclear. Germline V gene lookup returns CDR1 SGHDN and CDR2 FVKESK. The V gene lost 4 bases and the J gene lost 9 bases, with 18 bases spanning the gap. The CDR3 runs 15 residues. The full variable domain, in which reference TRBV14 and TRBJ1-4 provide the parts outside the CDR3, is EAGVTQFPSHSVIEKGQTVTLRCDPISGHDNLYWYRRVMGKEIKFLLHFVKESKQDESGMPNNRFLAERTGGTYSTLKVQPAELEDSGVYFCASSPEAYGGQKLFFGSGTQLSVL.

This clone has a count of ten or more. This chain uses TRBV28 with TRBJ1-5, with 9 bases aligning to TRBD1. This CDR3 has 16 amino acids. The V segment lost 2 bases and the J segment 5 bases; nucleotides outside the gene matches: 7. Germline V CDR1 and CDR2: MDHEN, SYDVKM. The CDR3 protein is CASSLRVWTGDQPQHF. The CDR3 region has the DNA TGTGCCAGCAGTTTAAGGGTGTGGACAGGGGATCAGCCCCAGCATTTT.

This clone was seen repeatedly, ten times or more. The chain joins TRBV7-2 to TRBJ2-7; TRBD2 is a possible D gene (5 bases). The germline V gene has CDR1 SGHTA and CDR2 FQGNSA. This CDR3 is 14 amino acids long. Trimming shortened V by 7 bases and J by 2 bases, and 15 bases separated the two germline ends. CDR3 nucleotides: TGTGCCAGCACCGTGGACTTCTCAACCTACGAGCAGTACTTC. It encodes CASTVDFSTYEQYF.

The chain combines TRBV10-3 with TRBJ1-2, with TRBD1 matching 9 bases. The CDR3 length is 15 residues. Trimming removed 7 bases from V and 3 bases from J; junction bases left unmatched: 9. The germline V gene has CDR1 ENHRY and CDR2 SYGVKD. CDR3 DNA sequence: TGTGCCATCACCTCGGACAGGGGAAGCTACTATGGCTACACCTTC. It encodes CAITSDRGSYYGYTF.

This clone was counted a few times. The chain combines TRBV28 with TRBJ1-2; TRBD1 matches 8 bases. V lost 4 bases and J lost 8; bases outside the gene matches: 15. The CDR3 length is 16 residues. CDR1 is MDHEN and CDR2 is SYDVKM in the germline V gene. CDR3 DNA sequence: TGTGCCAGCAGTTCCGCGGGACAGGAGGACTCGGGAGGCTACACCTTC. Amino acids: CASSSAGQEDSGGYTF.

V and J are TRBV5-6 and TRBJ2-2, with D tentatively TRBD1 (5 bases). Germline lookup yields CDR1 SGHDT and CDR2 YYEEEE. The CDR3 runs to 15 residues. Trimming took off 4 bases at V and 1 base at J, with 11 bases between the two ends. The CDR3: CASSPQGGNTGELFF. For the CDR3, the DNA is TGTGCCAGCAGCCCGCAGGGCGGGAACACCGGGGAGCTGTTTTTT.

The rearrangement uses TRBV11-2 and TRBJ2-7; D not resolved. CDR3 length: 13 residues. The germline V gene has CDR1 SGHAT and CDR2 FQNNGV. Trimming removed 5 bases from V and 0 bases from J, with 8 bases in between. The CDR3 spells CASSHGDSYEQYF. CDR3 DNA sequence: TGTGCCAGCAGCCACGGAGACTCCTACGAGCAGTACTTC.

The V and J genes are TRBV3-1 (or the pseudogene TRBV3-2) and TRBJ2-7; no firm D call. CDR1 and CDR2 (germline): LGHDT, YNNKEL (reference sequence). There are 15 residues in the CDR3. Trimming left V 1 base short and J 3 bases short, with 13 bases between. Here the CDR3 reads CASSQAPNRDYEQYF. The CDR3 DNA follows: TGTGCCAGCAGCCAAGCGCCTAACAGAGACTACGAGCAGTACTTC.

This chain uses TRBV4-1 with TRBJ2-7; TRBD2 agrees at 10 bases. The CDR3 is 14 residues long. CDR1 MGHRA and CDR2 YSYEKL come from the germline V gene. V lost 0 bases to trimming and J lost 4 bases; unmatched junction nucleotides: 0. CDR3 region: CASSQELAGYEQYF. CDR3 DNA sequence: TGCGCCAGCAGCCAAGAACTAGCGGGGTACGAGCAGTACTTC.

The gene calls are TRBV6-6 and TRBJ1-2; 10 bases are shared with TRBD1. With 7 bases clipped from V and 6 bases from J, the junction kept 8 bases outside the gene matches. The CDR3 runs to 14 residues. Germline values: CDR1 MNHNY, CDR2 SVGAGI (reference sequence). The CDR3 DNA sequence: TGTGCCAGCAAACCCTCGACAGGGGGCGATGGCTACACCTTC. Translation: CASKPSTGGDGYTF.

This CDR3 reads CASSTGQRISEQYF. DNA for the CDR3: TGTGCCAGCAGCACGGGACAAAGGATCTCCGAGCAGTACTTC. V is TRBV7-9 and J is TRBJ2-7; D is perhaps TRBD1 (6 bases). This CDR3 has 14 amino acids. Germline V gives CDR1 SEHNR, CDR2 FQNEAQ (reference sequence). The V end was cut by 5 bases, the J end by 6 bases, with 17 bases between.

The CDR3 nucleotides read TGTGCCAGCAGAGATGACAGGGGGCGGGAAAAACTGTTTTTT. Translation gives CASRDDRGREKLFF. The genes are TRBV25-1 and TRBJ1-4, with TRBD1 matching over 10 bases. V was pared by 6 bases and J by 8 bases, with 6 bases of the junction left unmatched. The germline CDR1 and CDR2 sequences are MGHDK and SYGVNS. There are 14 residues in the CDR3.

V and J are TRBV11-3 and TRBJ2-1; 8 positions agree with TRBD2. Trimming removed 1 base from V and 3 bases from J; junction bases left unmatched: 2. Germline V gene data show CDR1 as SGHNT and CDR2 as YENEEA. The length of the CDR3 is 15 residues. CDR3 nucleotides: TGTGCCAGCAGCTTAGGACTAGCGAGCTACAATGAGCAGTTCTTC. Translating it yields CASSLGLASYNEQFF.

This clone turned up a few times. The chain joins TRBV20-1 to TRBJ2-7; D is unresolved. CDR3 length: 11 amino acids. Trimming cost V 6 bases and J 3 bases, with 9 bases left between them. CDR1 and CDR2 from the germline V gene are DFQATT and SNEGSKA (reference sequence). Here the CDR3 reads CSARKSYEQYF. The CDR3, as DNA: TGCAGTGCCAGGAAGAGCTACGAGCAGTACTTC.

V gene TRBV12-3 or TRBV12-4 combines with J gene TRBJ2-7, with D perhaps TRBD2 (5 bases). The CDR3 totals 12 residues. Trimming shortened V by 6 bases and J by 3 bases, and 9 bases separated the two germline ends. The CDR3 nucleotides are TGTGCCAGCAGGGGAGTGAGCTACGAGCAGTACTTC. Translation gives CASRGVSYEQYF.

This clone occurred once. This sequence joins TRBV11-2 and TRBJ2-3; TRBD1 aligns across 7 bases. Germline CDR1 SGHAT, CDR2 FQNNGV. The junction had 5 bases not matched to a gene; V was cut back by 6 bases and J by 2 bases. This CDR3 has 14 amino acids. DNA for the CDR3: TGTGCCAGCAGGACAGGGCTGATCACAGATACGCAGTATTTT. The encoded protein is CASRTGLITDTQYF.

This clone was counted a few times. The chain has TRBV4-1 and TRBJ2-1; 7 nucleotides line up with TRBD2. CDR3 length: 16 amino acids. CDR1 is MGHRA and CDR2 is YSYEKL in the germline V gene. V gave up 3 bases and J gave up 6 bases; unmatched junction bases: 11. CDR3 sequence (DNA): TGCGCCAGCAGCCAGCCCGGGAGGACCGCTACCAATGAGCAGTTCTTC. Its translation is CASSQPGRTATNEQFF.

The chain uses TRBV28 and TRBJ1-2; 8 bases map to TRBD1. J gave up 2 bases and V 5 bases, and 4 bases lay outside the gene matches. The CDR3 consists of 14 residues. The germline gives CDR1 MDHEN, CDR2 SYDVKM. The CDR3 loop reads CASSPRDRNYGYTF. In DNA, the CDR3 is TGTGCCAGCAGTCCACGGGACAGGAACTATGGCTACACCTTC.

V is TRBV14 and J is TRBJ1-6; D not resolved. The V end lost 0 bases, the J end lost 4 bases, and 7 bases lay between the germline ends. The CDR3 is made up of 15 amino acids. Per the germline V gene, CDR1 is SGHDN and CDR2 is FVKESK. The CDR3: CASSQDTVYNSPLHF. The CDR3 nucleotides read TGTGCCAGCAGCCAAGACACTGTATATAATTCACCCCTCCACTTT.

This clone came up once. V is TRBV4-3 and J is TRBJ1-1, with D uncertain. Germline V CDR1 and CDR2: LGHNA, YSLEER. The CDR3 contains 14 residues. Trimming took 3 bases from V and 0 from J, leaving 8 bases between them. DNA of the CDR3: TGCGCCAGCAGCCAGGGAGATGTGAACACTGAAGCTTTCTTT. This encodes CASSQGDVNTEAFF.

The chain couples TRBV6-2 or TRBV6-3 to TRBJ2-7; perhaps TRBD2 as D (6 bases). Germline lookup yields CDR1 MNHEY and CDR2 SVGEGT. This CDR3 has 15 amino acids. V was shortened by 0 bases and J by 0 bases, with 9 bases between the two germline ends. Here the CDR3 DNA reads TGTGCCAGCAGTTACTCGGGGAGGAGCTCCTACGAGCAGTACTTC. This encodes CASSYSGRSSYEQYF.

This rearrangement joins TRBV28 to TRBJ2-7; TRBD2 aligns across 7 bases. V was pared by 6 bases and J by 2 bases, with 4 bases of the junction left unmatched. The CDR3 extends over 13 amino acids. Germline CDR1 reads MDHEN; CDR2 reads SYDVKM. CDR3 DNA: TGTGCCAGCAGGGGAGGGGCCCCCTACGAGCAGTACTTC. It translates to CASRGGAPYEQYF.

CDR3 loop: CASGLLGGRNTEAFF. Written as DNA, the CDR3 is TGTGCTAGTGGTTTGCTAGGCGGCCGGAACACTGAAGCTTTCTTT. The V and J genes are TRBV12-5 and TRBJ1-1; D remains unclear. Germline V gives CDR1 LGHNT, CDR2 FRNRAP. The germline V and J ends were trimmed by 2 bases and 1 base, with 11 bases remaining between them. There are 15 residues in the CDR3.

This sequence joins TRBV28 and TRBJ1-2; the match to TRBD1 covers 11 bases. V was clipped by 4 bases and J by 7 bases; unmatched bases: 8. There are 15 residues in the CDR3. Germline V CDR1 and CDR2: MDHEN, SYDVKM. CDR3 amino acids: CASSSSGQGASGYTF. In DNA form, the CDR3 reads TGTGCCAGCAGTTCTTCCGGACAGGGGGCTAGTGGCTACACCTTC.

The rearrangement uses TRBV6-5 and TRBJ2-5; 7 bases line up with TRBD1. Germline lookup yields CDR1 MNHEY and CDR2 SVGAGI. V dropped 0 bases and J dropped 3; count of bases not matched to a gene: 7. This CDR3 has 16 residues. DNA for the CDR3: TGTGCCAGCAGTTACTCACCCCCAGGGGGAAAAGAGACCCAGTACTTC. This translates into CASSYSPPGGKETQYF.

This clone occurred a few times. The chain recombines TRBV2 with TRBJ2-2; D remains ambiguous. The germline V gene has CDR1 SNHLY and CDR2 FYNNEI. V lost 5 bases and J lost 3, with 7 bases in between. This CDR3 is 13 amino acids long. CDR3 sequence reads: CASSRLYTGELFF. The CDR3 bases are TGTGCCAGCAGTCGACTTTACACCGGGGAGCTGTTTTTT.